These T cell receptor beta chains were read from a single sample in a study of blood T cell repertoires in COVID-19. Profiling relied on immunoSEQ multiplex PCR, and the TCRdb table lists in-frame clones only, not all of them. This table holds fewer than 650,000 clones, approximately 88% found once. Sequencing was performed on peripheral blood. Receptors were obtained from a woman between 45 and 60 years old with COVID-19, enrolled during active disease. CDR3s include the opening cysteine and the closing phenylalanine or tryptophan. D genes are given only for firm matches. The size of a clone is reported for some rows only, either as once, few or many, or as a class for expanded clones.

j_call | d_call | v_call | clone_size | cdr3_aa | cdr3_nt
TRBJ1-4 | NA | TRBV3-1/TRBV3-2 | NA | CASRLSGDTKLFF | TGTGCCAGCAGACTAAGCGGGGACACTAAACTGTTTTTT
TRBJ1-5 | NA | TRBV18 | NA | CASSPPGQSLSDQPQHF | TGTGCCAGCTCACCACCCGGACAGTCCCTGAGCGATCAGCCCCAGCATTTT
TRBJ2-7 | TRBD1 | TRBV24-1 | NA | CATSDPGQGIDEQYF | TGTGCCACCAGTGATCCGGGACAGGGAATCGACGAGCAGTACTTC
TRBJ2-3 | NA | TRBV19 | NA | CASSTGGRTDTQYF | TGTGCCAGTAGTACAGGGGGGCGAACAGATACGCAGTATTTT
TRBJ2-1 | TRBD1 | TRBV30 | NA | CASGQGYNEQFF | TGTGCCTCGGGACAGGGCTACAATGAGCAGTTCTTC
TRBJ1-6 | TRBD1 | TRBV28 | NA | CAAGRGQAALHF | TGTGCCGCCGGGCGGGGACAGGCGGCCCTCCACTTT
TRBJ1-4 | NA | TRBV30 | few | CAWSVRSNEKLFF | TGTGCCTGGAGTGTACGGTCTAATGAAAAACTGTTTTTT
TRBJ2-2 | TRBD1 | TRBV30 | NA | CARRTGGPWTGELFF | TGTGCCAGACGGACAGGGGGCCCGTGGACCGGGGAGCTGTTTTTT
TRBJ2-1 | NA | TRBV5-4 | NA | CASSLNGGTAHEQFF | TGTGCCAGCAGCTTAAACGGAGGGACGGCCCATGAGCAGTTCTTC
TRBJ2-5 | NA | TRBV29-1 | NA | CSVDNLQGQETQYF | TGCAGCGTAGATAACCTTCAGGGACAAGAGACCCAGTACTTC
TRBJ1-5 | TRBD1 | TRBV6-5 | NA | CASSWTRTGYLPQHF | TGTGCCAGCAGTTGGACCCGGACAGGGTATCTGCCCCAGCATTTT
TRBJ1-3 | NA | TRBV6-5 | NA | CASRATGNTIYF | TGTGCCAGCAGGGCAACTGGAAACACCATATATTTT
TRBJ2-2 | NA | TRBV11-2 | NA | CASSPRADPNTGELFF | TGTGCCAGCAGCCCTAGAGCGGACCCCAACACCGGGGAGCTGTTTTTT
TRBJ2-7 | NA | TRBV28 | NA | CASAGQAPYEQYF | TGTGCCAGCGCGGGGCAGGCCCCCTACGAGCAGTACTTC
TRBJ1-5 | NA | TRBV5-6 | NA | CASSAQGRQPQHF | TGTGCCAGCAGCGCACAGGGACGGCAGCCCCAGCATTTT
TRBJ1-1 | TRBD1 | TRBV29-1 | NA | CSGRDSMNTEAFF | TGCAGCGGTAGGGACAGTATGAACACTGAAGCTTTCTTT
TRBJ2-7 | NA | TRBV2 | NA | CASSEGRYGPSSYEQYF | TGTGCCAGCAGTGAAGGGAGGTATGGGCCAAGCTCCTACGAGCAGTACTTC
TRBJ2-7 | NA | TRBV7-4 | NA | CASSLEVTDPYEQYF | TGTGCCAGCAGCTTAGAGGTTACAGACCCCTACGAGCAGTACTTC
TRBJ2-7 | TRBD1 | TRBV11-2 | NA | CASSHRQGIGEQYF | TGTGCCAGCAGCCATCGACAGGGAATTGGCGAGCAGTACTTC
TRBJ1-3 | TRBD1 | TRBV18 | once | CASSANTGGSGNTIYF | TGTGCCAGCTCAGCCAATACAGGGGGCTCTGGAAACACCATATATTTT
TRBJ2-3 | NA | TRBV24-1 | NA | CATSDLYGDLSTDTQYF | TGTGCCACCAGTGATTTGTACGGAGACCTTAGCACAGATACGCAGTATTTT
TRBJ2-1 | NA | TRBV27 | NA | CASSPSQGASYNEQFF | TGTGCCAGCAGCCCATCACAGGGAGCCTCCTACAATGAGCAGTTCTTC
TRBJ2-1 | NA | TRBV9 | NA | CASSASPELFEQFF | TGTGCCAGCAGCGCGAGCCCTGAGCTTTTTGAGCAGTTCTTC
TRBJ1-2 | TRBD1 | TRBV5-1 | NA | CASSLGRTGGYGYTF | TGCGCCAGCAGCTTGGGAAGGACAGGGGGGTATGGCTACACCTTC
TRBJ1-1 | NA | TRBV5-1 | NA | CASSLAPRGRNTEAFF | TGCGCCAGCAGCTTGGCCCCACGGGGTAGAAACACTGAAGCTTTCTTT
TRBJ2-7 | NA | TRBV6-5 | NA | CASSYSRGREYF | TGTGCCAGCAGTTACTCTAGGGGCAGGGAGTACTTC
TRBJ1-1 | NA | TRBV29-1 | few | CSVETGFGEAFF | TGCAGCGTTGAAACGGGGTTCGGGGAAGCTTTCTTT
TRBJ2-2 | TRBD2 | TRBV6-6 | few | CASSRLARSTGELFF | TGTGCCAGCAGTCGACTAGCACGGAGTACCGGGGAGCTGTTTTTT
TRBJ1-5 | NA | TRBV9 | NA | CASSVADIPDQPQHF | TGTGCCAGCAGCGTAGCGGACATTCCGGACCAGCCCCAGCATTTT